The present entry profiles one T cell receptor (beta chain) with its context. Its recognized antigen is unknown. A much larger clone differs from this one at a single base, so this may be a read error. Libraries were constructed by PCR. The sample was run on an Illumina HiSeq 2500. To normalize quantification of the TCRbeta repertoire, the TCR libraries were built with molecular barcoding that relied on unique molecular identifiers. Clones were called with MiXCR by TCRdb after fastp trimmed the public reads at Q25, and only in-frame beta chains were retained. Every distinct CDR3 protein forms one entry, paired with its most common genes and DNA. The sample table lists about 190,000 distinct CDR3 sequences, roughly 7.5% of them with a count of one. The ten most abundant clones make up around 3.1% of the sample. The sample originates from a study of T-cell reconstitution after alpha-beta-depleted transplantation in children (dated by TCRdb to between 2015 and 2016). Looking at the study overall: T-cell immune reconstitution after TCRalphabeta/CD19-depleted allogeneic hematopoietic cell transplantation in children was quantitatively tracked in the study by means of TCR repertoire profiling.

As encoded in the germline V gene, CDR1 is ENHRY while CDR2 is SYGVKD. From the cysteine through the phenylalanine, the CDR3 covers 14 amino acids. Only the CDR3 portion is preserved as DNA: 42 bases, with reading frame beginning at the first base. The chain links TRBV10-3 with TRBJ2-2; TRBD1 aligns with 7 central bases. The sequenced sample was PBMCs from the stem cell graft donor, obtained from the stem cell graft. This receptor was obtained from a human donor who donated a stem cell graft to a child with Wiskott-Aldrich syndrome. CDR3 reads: CATHPGQNTWELFF. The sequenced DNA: TGTGCCACCCATCCGGGACAGAACACCTGGGAGCTGTTTTTT.